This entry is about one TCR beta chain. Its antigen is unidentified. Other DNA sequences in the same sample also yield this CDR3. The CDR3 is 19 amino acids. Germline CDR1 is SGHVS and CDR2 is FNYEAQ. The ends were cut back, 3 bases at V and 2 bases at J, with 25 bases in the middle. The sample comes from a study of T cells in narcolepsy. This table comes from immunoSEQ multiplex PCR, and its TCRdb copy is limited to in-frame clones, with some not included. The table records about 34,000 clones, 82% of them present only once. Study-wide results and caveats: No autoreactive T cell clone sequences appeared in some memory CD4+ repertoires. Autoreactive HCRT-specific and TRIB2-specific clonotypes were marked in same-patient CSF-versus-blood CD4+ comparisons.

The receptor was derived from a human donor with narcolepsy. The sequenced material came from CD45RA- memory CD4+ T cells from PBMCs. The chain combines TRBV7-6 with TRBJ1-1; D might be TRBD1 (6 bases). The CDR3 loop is CASSFRIKWEGEGNTEAFF. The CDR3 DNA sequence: TGTGCCAGCAGCTTTCGGATCAAATGGGAGGGGGAGGGCAACACTGAAGCTTTCTTT.